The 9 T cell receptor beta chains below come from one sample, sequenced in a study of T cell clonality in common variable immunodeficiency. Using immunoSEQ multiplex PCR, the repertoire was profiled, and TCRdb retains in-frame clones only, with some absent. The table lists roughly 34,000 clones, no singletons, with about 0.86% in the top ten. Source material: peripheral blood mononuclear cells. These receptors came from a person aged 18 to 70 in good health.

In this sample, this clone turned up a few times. The CDR3 is CSARDWTGGSRAEAFF. The CDR3 DNA, read in part, is TGCAGTGCTAGAGATTGGACAGGGGGCTCTCGGGCTGAA. This sequence joins TRBV20-1 and TRBJ1-1, with 11 bases fitting TRBD1. From the germline J gene comes the end of the CDR3, since the read stops 3 residues before it. Germline CDR1 DFQATT, CDR2 SNEGSKA (reference sequence). V lost 0 bases and J lost 6; bases outside the gene matches: 9. The CDR3 spans 16 residues.

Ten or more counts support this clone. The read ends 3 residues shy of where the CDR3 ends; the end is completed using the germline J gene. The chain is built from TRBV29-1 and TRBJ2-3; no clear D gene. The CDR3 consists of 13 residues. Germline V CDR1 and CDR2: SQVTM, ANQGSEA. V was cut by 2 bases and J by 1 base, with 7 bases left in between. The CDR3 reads CSVELQGTDTQYF. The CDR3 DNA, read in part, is TGCAGCGTTGAACTGCAGGGCACAGATACG.

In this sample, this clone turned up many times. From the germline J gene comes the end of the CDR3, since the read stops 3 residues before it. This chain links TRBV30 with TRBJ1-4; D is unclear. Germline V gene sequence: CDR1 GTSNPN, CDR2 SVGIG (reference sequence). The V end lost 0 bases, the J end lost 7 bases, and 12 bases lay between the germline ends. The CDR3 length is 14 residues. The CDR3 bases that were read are TGTGCCTGGAGTGTAGCGTCATACGGTGAAAAA. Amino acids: CAWSVASYGEK. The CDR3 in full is CAWSVASYGEKLFF.

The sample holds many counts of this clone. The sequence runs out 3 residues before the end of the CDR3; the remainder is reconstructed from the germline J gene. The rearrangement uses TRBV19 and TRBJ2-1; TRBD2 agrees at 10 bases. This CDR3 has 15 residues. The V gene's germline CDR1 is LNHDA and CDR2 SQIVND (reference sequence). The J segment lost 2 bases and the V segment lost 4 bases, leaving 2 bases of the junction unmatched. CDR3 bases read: TGTGCCAGTAGTAAAAGCGGGAGGGCCTACAATGAG. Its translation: CASSKSGRAYNE. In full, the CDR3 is CASSKSGRAYNEQFF.

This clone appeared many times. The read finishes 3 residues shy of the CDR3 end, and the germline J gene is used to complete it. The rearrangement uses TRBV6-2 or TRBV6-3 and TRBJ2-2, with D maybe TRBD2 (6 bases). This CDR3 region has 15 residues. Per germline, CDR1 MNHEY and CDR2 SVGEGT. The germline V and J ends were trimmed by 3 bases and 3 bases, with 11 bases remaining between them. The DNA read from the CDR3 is TGTGCCAGCAGTTATGGGCTAGCGTACACCGGGGAG. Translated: CASSYGLAYTGE. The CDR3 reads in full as CASSYGLAYTGELFF.

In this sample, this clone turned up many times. The chain's CDR3 is CASSMRRTAYGYTF. Partial CDR3 DNA: TGTGCCAGTAGTATGCGGCGGACAGCGTATGGC. The chain couples TRBV19 to TRBJ1-2; tentatively, D is TRBD1 (6 bases). The CDR3 extends 3 residues past the end of the read, so its final part is completed from the germline J gene. This CDR3 has 14 residues. CDR1 and CDR2 from the germline V gene are LNHDA and SQIVND (reference sequence). V shed 3 bases and J shed 5 bases, with 13 bases lying between them.

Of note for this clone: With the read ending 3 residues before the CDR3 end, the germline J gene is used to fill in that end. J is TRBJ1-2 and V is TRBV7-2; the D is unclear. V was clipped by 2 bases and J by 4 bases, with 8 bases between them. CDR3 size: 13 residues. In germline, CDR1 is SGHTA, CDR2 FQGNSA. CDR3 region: CASSLNPGYGYTF. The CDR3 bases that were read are TGTGCCAGCAGCTTAAATCCAGGCTATGGC.

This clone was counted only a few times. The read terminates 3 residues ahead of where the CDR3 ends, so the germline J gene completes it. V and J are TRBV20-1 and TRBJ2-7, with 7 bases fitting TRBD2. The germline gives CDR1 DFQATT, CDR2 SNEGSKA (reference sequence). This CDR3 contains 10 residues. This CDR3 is CRAGAYEQYF. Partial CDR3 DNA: TGCAGGGCGGGGGCCTACGAG.

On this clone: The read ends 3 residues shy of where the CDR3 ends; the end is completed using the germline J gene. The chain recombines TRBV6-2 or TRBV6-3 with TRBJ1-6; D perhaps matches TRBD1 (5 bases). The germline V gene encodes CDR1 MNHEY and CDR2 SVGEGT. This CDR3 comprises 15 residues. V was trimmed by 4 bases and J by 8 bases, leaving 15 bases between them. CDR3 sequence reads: CASSSGPKGYSPLHF. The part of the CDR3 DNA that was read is TGTGCCAGCAGTTCAGGGCCTAAGGGGTATTCACCC.